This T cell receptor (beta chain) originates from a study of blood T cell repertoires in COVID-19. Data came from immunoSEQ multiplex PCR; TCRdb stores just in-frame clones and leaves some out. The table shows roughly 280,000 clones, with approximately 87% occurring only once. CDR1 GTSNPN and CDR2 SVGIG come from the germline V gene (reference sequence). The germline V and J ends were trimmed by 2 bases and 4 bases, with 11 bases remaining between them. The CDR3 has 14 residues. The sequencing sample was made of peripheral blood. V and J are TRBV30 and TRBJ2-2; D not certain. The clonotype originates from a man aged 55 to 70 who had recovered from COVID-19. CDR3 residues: CAWSPSSRTGELFF. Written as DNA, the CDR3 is TGTGCCTGGAGTCCTTCGTCTCGCACCGGGGAGCTGTTTTTT.